Each of the 21 T cell receptor beta chains below was sequenced from the same sample in a study of blood T cell repertoires in COVID-19. TCRdb's table, derived via immunoSEQ multiplex PCR, lists solely in-frame clones and lacks some. The table lists approximately 410,000 clones, more than 80% of them singletons, with more than 1.4% in the top ten. Sequencing input: peripheral blood. These receptors came from a woman aged 25 to 39 with active or convalescent COVID-19.

The chain uses TRBV6-4 and TRBJ2-2; a possible D gene is TRBD1 (6 bases). The CDR3 extends over 13 amino acids. CDR1 and CDR2 from the germline V gene are MRHNA and SNTAGT. V dropped 10 bases and J dropped 6 bases, with 15 bases sitting between them. This CDR3 reads CATPQGWAGELFF. In DNA, the CDR3 is TGTGCCACCCCACAGGGTTGGGCCGGGGAGCTGTTTTTT.

The CDR3 DNA reads as TGCGCCAGCAGCTTTGGCCGGGACAGACAAGAGACCCAGTACTTC. Translated, it gives CASSFGRDRQETQYF. The chain employs TRBV5-1 and TRBJ2-5, with 7 bases that match TRBD1. CDR3 length: 15 amino acids. V lost 2 bases, J lost 2 bases, and 6 bases stayed unmatched. Germline-derived CDR1 and CDR2 are SGHRS and YFSETQ.

The V gene is TRBV10-2, the J gene TRBJ2-7; 12 bases line up with TRBD2. Germline CDR1 is WSHSY and CDR2 is SAAADI. This CDR3 comprises 14 residues. J gave up 4 bases and V 8 bases, and 6 bases lay outside the gene matches. Written as DNA, the CDR3 is TGCGCCAGCCGAGGGGGGACTAGCGGGTACGAGCAGTACTTC. Its translation is CASRGGTSGYEQYF.

The chain uses TRBV5-4 and TRBJ1-1, with D tentatively TRBD1 (5 bases). Germline V gene data show CDR1 as SGHNT and CDR2 as YYREEE (reference sequence). V was trimmed by 1 base and J by 5 bases, leaving 15 bases between them. This CDR3 has 15 residues. CDR3: CASSLLSQGGTEAFF. For the CDR3, the DNA is TGTGCCAGCAGCTTGTTATCGCAGGGAGGTACTGAAGCTTTCTTT. Supplemented by reference TRBV5-4 and TRBJ1-1, the full variable domain reads ETGVTQSPTHLIKTRGQQVTLRCSSQSGHNTVSWYQQALGQGPQFIFQYYREEENGRGNFPPRFSGLQFPNYSSELNVNALELDDSALYLCASSLLSQGGTEAFFGQGTRLTVV.

This clone was seen a handful of times. The chain combines TRBV30 with TRBJ2-7, with TRBD1 matching 8 bases. The V gene end was trimmed by 8 bases and the J gene end by 2 bases; junction bases not matched to a gene: 5. This CDR3 spans 12 amino acids. The germline gives CDR1 GTSNPN, CDR2 SVGIG (reference sequence). The CDR3 is CAQGQGPYEQYF. Written as DNA, the CDR3 is TGTGCCCAAGGACAGGGACCCTACGAGCAGTACTTC.

This sequence joins TRBV19 and TRBJ1-6; D is possibly TRBD1 (6 bases). Trimming cost V 6 bases and J 1 base, with 10 bases left between them. The CDR3 consists of 15 residues. Germline CDR1 is LNHDA and CDR2 is SQIVND (reference sequence). The CDR3 bases are TGTGCCAGTAGCTCACAGGGATCCTATAATTCACCCCTCCACTTT. Its protein product is CASSSQGSYNSPLHF.

The V call is TRBV7-2, the J call TRBJ2-7, with D possibly TRBD2 on 6 matching bases. The germline V gene has CDR1 SGHTA and CDR2 FQGNSA. The CDR3 spans 15 residues. Trimming shortened V by 5 bases and J by 2 bases, and 16 bases separated the two germline ends. The CDR3 protein is CASSLAPGTAYEQYF. For the CDR3, the DNA is TGTGCCAGCAGCCTGGCCCCCGGGACTGCCTACGAGCAGTACTTC.

The V and J genes are TRBV6-1 and TRBJ1-1; tentatively, D is TRBD1 (5 bases). Trimming cost V 2 bases and J 4 bases, with 14 bases left between them. The CDR3 spans 15 residues. Germline values: CDR1 MNHNS, CDR2 SASEGT. CDR3 residues: CASSEPGGGSTEAFF. The CDR3 DNA reads TGTGCCAGCAGTGAACCTGGGGGAGGGAGCACTGAAGCTTTCTTT.

The V gene is TRBV7-2, the J gene TRBJ1-4, with D maybe TRBD1 (5 bases). Trimming took off 1 base at V and 0 bases at J, with 18 bases between the two ends. The CDR3 has 19 amino acids. Per germline, CDR1 SGHTA and CDR2 FQGNSA. The CDR3 spells CASSLVAGEAAATNEKLFF. In DNA form, the CDR3 reads TGTGCCAGCAGCTTAGTGGCGGGGGAGGCTGCTGCAACTAATGAAAAACTGTTTTTT.

V is TRBV6-1 and J is TRBJ2-7; tentative D call: TRBD1 (6 bases). Germline V gives CDR1 MNHNS, CDR2 SASEGT. The CDR3 is 11 amino acids. The V end lost 1 base, the J end lost 11 bases, and 9 bases lay between the germline ends. The CDR3 DNA follows: TGTGCCAGCAGTGAAGGGCAGGGGAAGTACTTC. Translated, it gives CASSEGQGKYF.

There are a few counts of this clone. The V gene is TRBV7-9, the J gene TRBJ2-7; possible D gene TRBD2, 7 bases. Germline V gene data show CDR1 as SEHNR and CDR2 as FQNEAQ (reference sequence). The CDR3 has 16 amino acids. V was clipped by 7 bases and J by 0 bases, with 19 bases between them. The CDR3 sequence is CASTIRGGDSSYEQYF. The DNA of the CDR3 is TGTGCCAGCACTATCCGCGGGGGCGACAGCTCCTACGAGCAGTACTTC.

This clone came up once. This chain uses TRBV27 with TRBJ1-1; 9 bases are a match to TRBD1. V was clipped by 4 bases and J by 6 bases; unmatched bases: 6. The CDR3 is made up of 14 amino acids. CDR1 and CDR2 from the germline V gene are MNHEY and SMNVEV (reference sequence). CDR3 in DNA: TGTGCCAGCAGTTCTACAGGGGGCGCCTCTGAAGCTTTCTTT. This gives the protein CASSSTGGASEAFF.

This chain uses TRBV11-3 with TRBJ1-1, with D maybe TRBD1 (5 bases). Germline CDR1 is SGHNT and CDR2 is YENEEA. The CDR3 extends over 13 amino acids. Trimming removed 3 bases at V and 6 bases at J, with 11 bases between. The CDR3 loop is CASSFLRGPEAFF. The CDR3 region has the DNA TGTGCCAGCAGCTTTTTGCGGGGCCCTGAAGCTTTCTTT.

With regard to this clone: Other DNA sequences of this sample code for an identical CDR3. The chain combines TRBV5-1 with TRBJ2-5, with D perhaps TRBD1 (5 bases). Germline V lookup: CDR1 SGHRS, CDR2 YFSETQ. V dropped 7 bases and J dropped 1 base, with 11 bases sitting between them. This CDR3 has 13 amino acids. The CDR3 nucleotides are TGCGCCAGCCGCCCGACAGCCCAAGAGACCCAGTACTTC. Encoded protein: CASRPTAQETQYF.

This chain uses TRBV11-2 with TRBJ2-1; maybe TRBD2 (7 bases). The V end was cut by 2 bases, the J end by 5 bases, with 13 bases between. The germline V gene encodes CDR1 SGHAT and CDR2 FQNNGV. The CDR3 consists of 15 residues. The CDR3 loop reads CASSLRGGPNNEQFF. The CDR3 nucleotides are TGTGCCAGCAGCTTACGCGGGGGCCCCAACAATGAGCAGTTCTTC.

The V call is TRBV6-5, the J call TRBJ2-7; D is uncertain. Trimming took 0 bases from V and 2 from J, leaving 8 bases between them. Germline V gene sequence: CDR1 MNHEY, CDR2 SVGAGI. The CDR3 runs to 14 residues. The CDR3 region is CASSYSSVAYEQYF. For the CDR3, the DNA is TGTGCCAGCAGTTACTCGTCAGTGGCCTACGAGCAGTACTTC.

In nucleotides, the CDR3 is TGTGCCAGCAGGCCACGGGTAGCGGGAGTATCTCGTAATGAGCAGTTCTTC. Its protein is CASRPRVAGVSRNEQFF. The J gene is TRBJ2-1, the V gene TRBV25-1; 9 bases fit TRBD2. V dropped 6 bases and J dropped 7; count of bases not matched to a gene: 16. Germline values: CDR1 MGHDK, CDR2 SYGVNS. This CDR3 spans 17 amino acids.

The chain is built from TRBV5-1 and TRBJ1-1; perhaps TRBD1 as D (5 bases). V was cut by 0 bases and J by 0 bases, with 18 bases left in between. The V gene's germline CDR1 is SGHRS and CDR2 YFSETQ. The CDR3 runs to 18 residues. The DNA for the CDR3 is TGCGCCAGCAGCTTGGCGCAGGGCGGACTAGGTGTGAACACTGAAGCTTTCTTT. The encoded protein is CASSLAQGGLGVNTEAFF.

The chain carries TRBV6-5 and TRBJ2-2, with D uncertain. Deletions cut 6 bases from V and 7 bases from J, with 12 bases between. CDR3 length: 13 amino acids. Germline values: CDR1 MNHEY, CDR2 SVGAGI. The CDR3 here is CASSLRSDGELFF. The CDR3 nucleotides are TGTGCCAGCAGCCTAAGGAGTGACGGGGAGCTGTTTTTT.

The chain employs TRBV27 and TRBJ1-2; no reliable D call. CDR1 is MNHEY and CDR2 is SMNVEV in the germline V gene (reference sequence). This CDR3 comprises 14 residues. Trimming removed 5 bases from V and 2 bases from J, with 12 bases in between. CDR3 amino acids: CASSLRRENYGYTF. The CDR3 nucleotides are TGTGCCAGCAGTCTCCGTCGAGAGAACTATGGCTACACCTTC.

V gene TRBV6-1 combines with J gene TRBJ1-6; no clear D. The CDR3 has 16 amino acids. Trimming shortened V by 5 bases and J by 0 bases, and 11 bases separated the two germline ends. Germline assignment: CDR1 MNHNS and CDR2 SASEGT. CDR3 loop: CASSKEVSSYNSPLHF. The CDR3 DNA reads as TGTGCCAGCAGTAAAGAAGTGAGCTCCTATAATTCACCCCTCCACTTT.